This passage covers 5 T cell receptor beta chains from one sample sequenced in a study of regulatory T cells in long-lasting Graves disease. Both iRepertoire HTBI primers and Arm-PCR of CDR3 regions were used to build the TCR beta libraries. TCRdb ran MiXCR on the multiplex PCR reads and lists one entry per CDR3 protein. The repertoire holds a few hundred thousand distinct CDR3 sequences, with 23% as singletons. Time point in this sample: persistent/refractory GD, antithyroid drugs over 5 years with positive TRAb. From PBMCs, RNA was extracted and then used to make the TCR library. The specimen comprised peripheral blood mononuclear cells (PBMCs), sampled when the disease was refractory, from a patient treated with antithyroid drugs. The receptors originated from a female donor with Graves disease.

The chain links TRBV6-2 or TRBV6-3 to TRBJ2-2, with 9 bases matching TRBD1. Trimming removed 0 bases from V and 7 bases from J; junction bases left unmatched: 3. CDR3 length equals 15 residues. CDR1 is MNHEY, CDR2 SVGEGT, per germline. In nucleotides, the CDR3 is TGTGCCAGCAGTTACTCGACAGGGGGGTTCGGGGAGCTGTTTTTT. Translated: CASSYSTGGFGELFF.

This chain links TRBV6-1 with TRBJ2-7; D might be TRBD2 (6 bases). CDR3 length: 14 residues. The V and J ends lost 5 bases and 1 base respectively, with 12 bases between them. Germline CDR1 and CDR2: MNHNS and SASEGT. This chain's CDR3 is CASSPFGGSYEQYF. Here the CDR3 DNA reads TGTGCCAGCAGTCCCTTCGGGGGTTCCTACGAGCAGTACTTC.

A few counts support this clonotype. This chain joins TRBV28 and TRBJ1-2; tentative D call: TRBD1 (6 bases). The ends were cut back, 6 bases at V and 7 bases at J, with 18 bases in the middle. Germline loops: CDR1 MDHEN, CDR2 SYDVKM. CDR3 length equals 14 residues. CDR3 region: CASRPPNRVAGYTF. CDR3 coding DNA: TGTGCCAGCAGGCCCCCAAACAGGGTAGCTGGCTACACCTTC.

This chain uses TRBV11-2 with TRBJ2-7; TRBD2 might be the D (7 bases). Germline V gives CDR1 SGHAT, CDR2 FQNNGV. The germline V and J ends were trimmed by 4 bases and 4 bases, with 23 bases remaining between them. The CDR3 has 17 amino acids. The DNA of the CDR3 is TGTGCCAGCAGCTCGACAGGCCCCGGGGGGACCAGTTACGAGCAGTACTTC. Its protein is CASSSTGPGGTSYEQYF.

The table lists this clonotype with many counts. The chain is built from TRBV7-2 and TRBJ2-7; no definite D call. Germline-derived CDR1 and CDR2 are SGHTA and FQGNSA. V lost 1 base and J lost 5, with 15 bases in between. The CDR3 is made up of 15 amino acids. CDR3 sequence: CASSLGLRPAHEQYF. For the CDR3, the DNA is TGTGCCAGCAGCTTAGGTTTGCGGCCCGCCCACGAGCAGTACTTC.